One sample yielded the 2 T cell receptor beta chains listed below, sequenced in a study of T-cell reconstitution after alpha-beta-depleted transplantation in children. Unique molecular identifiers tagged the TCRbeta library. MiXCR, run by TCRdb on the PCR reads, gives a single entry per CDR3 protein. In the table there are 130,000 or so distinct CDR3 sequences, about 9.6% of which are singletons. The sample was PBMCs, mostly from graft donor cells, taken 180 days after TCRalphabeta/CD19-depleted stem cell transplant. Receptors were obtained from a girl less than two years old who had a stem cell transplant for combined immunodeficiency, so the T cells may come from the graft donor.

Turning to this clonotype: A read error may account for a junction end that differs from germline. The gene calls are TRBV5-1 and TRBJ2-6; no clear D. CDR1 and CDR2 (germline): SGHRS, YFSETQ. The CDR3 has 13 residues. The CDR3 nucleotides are TGCGCCAGCAGCTTTTCCCCGGCCAACGGCCTGACTTTC. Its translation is CASSFSPANGLTF.

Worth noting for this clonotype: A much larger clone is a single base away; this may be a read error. The CDR3 reads CASSIQQGVNIQYF. The CDR3, as DNA: TGTGCCAGCAGTATCCAACAGGGGGTAAACATTCAGTACTTC. This chain links TRBV27 with TRBJ2-4; 8 bases map to TRBD1. Trimming cost V 5 bases and J 6 bases; bases outside gene matches: 6. CDR1 and CDR2 (germline): MNHEY, SMNVEV (reference sequence). The CDR3 covers 14 residues.